This T cell receptor (beta chain) was documented in a study of naive and memory T cell subsets. Both TRBC1 and TRBC2 were covered by a beta constant-region primer of two equimolar oligonucleotides. The ligated cDNA underwent four PCR rounds using SP2 and nested alpha and beta constant-region primers. TCRdb passed the UMI-ligation and nested PCR reads through MiXCR, listing each CDR3 protein once. The table lists about 90,000 distinct CDR3 sequences, approximately 10% of them singletons. On this clonotype: What it binds is not known.

Findings and caveats of the study: Diversity fell and Gini index rose from naive through CM, EM, EMRA. A few larger clonotypes appeared in naive repertoires, especially CD8, possibly memory cells re-expressing CD45RA.

Four subsets defined by CD45RA and CD27 were sorted after CD3, CD4, CD8 and live/dead staining. In germline, CDR1 is SQVTM, CDR2 ANQGSEA. V lost 4 bases and J 0 bases, leaving 6 bases between the germline ends. The CDR3 spans 12 residues. Specimen: naive CD4+ T cells from blood. The origin of this receptor is a human donor in good health. This chain joins TRBV29-1 and TRBJ1-1; D not certain. CDR3: CSVGNMNTEAFF. Here the CDR3 DNA reads TGCAGCGTTGGAAACATGAACACTGAAGCTTTCTTT.